This T cell receptor (beta chain) originates from a study of regulatory T cells in long-lasting Graves disease. According to the study, TCR beta libraries were built with iRepertoire HTBI primers and CDR3-region Arm-PCR. Original analysis: Some 57 TRBV and 14 TRBJ segments were identified across samples. TCRdb re-derived calls from the multiplex PCR reads in MiXCR, one entry per CDR3 protein. None of the V and J calls come from the authors' own analysis; TCRdb made them. In the table there are around 250,000 distinct CDR3 sequences, roughly 21% of which are singletons. General study findings and limits: With some 2,500 shared public clonotypes, persistent patients exceeded new patients, who shared more than 900. Less diverse TCR repertoires were seen in persistent Graves' patients than in newly diagnosed ones. With persistent disease, TRBV28, TRBJ1-2 and TRBJ2-5 were the favored segments.

Documented time point: newly diagnosed GD, antithyroid drugs for less than 3 months. The TCR library used RNA extracted from PBMCs. This clonotype was found many times. The antigen is unknown. The germline V and J ends were trimmed by 6 bases and 2 bases, with 11 bases remaining between them. This CDR3 has 12 residues. Germline V lookup: CDR1 DFQATT, CDR2 SNEGSKA (reference sequence). This TCR was sampled from a female donor with Graves disease. This chain links TRBV20-1 with TRBJ2-7; weak D call: TRBD2 (6 bases). This material consisted of peripheral blood mononuclear cells (PBMCs), taken at new diagnosis, from a patient treated with antithyroid drugs. CDR3 region: CSATGGAYEQYF. CDR3 nucleotide sequence: TGCAGTGCCACCGGAGGGGCCTACGAGCAGTACTTC.